The T cell receptor beta chain described here comes from a study of cytomegalovirus exposure and HLA in healthy donors. Study findings and constraints: According to reports, the classifier identified cytomegalovirus status with high specificity and sensitivity.

Points on this clone: Its specificity is not known.

The primer mix had 60 Vbeta and 13 Jbeta primers. Using immunoSEQ multiplex PCR, the repertoire was profiled, and TCRdb retains in-frame clones only, with some absent. The profile shows some 140,000 clones, around 77% of them singletons. Sequenced sample: PBMCs. This clonotype was obtained from a woman in her sixties or seventies in good health and CMV-seronegative.

The CDR3 is CASSDPWDREAFF. In DNA form, the CDR3 reads TGCGCCAGCAGCGACCCCTGGGACAGGGAAGCTTTCTTT. V is TRBV5-1 and J is TRBJ1-1; 8 positions match TRBD1. This CDR3 spans 13 amino acids. Per the germline V gene, CDR1 is SGHRS and CDR2 is YFSETQ. The V segment lost 4 bases and the J segment 8 bases; nucleotides outside the gene matches: 7.